This T cell receptor beta chain was profiled in a study of cytomegalovirus exposure and HLA in healthy donors. General study results and limits: Previously analyzed data showed that most TCR beta V segments were productive at a frequency of about 90% or about 30%. Donors were assumed by presence/absence analyses to have roughly uniform sequencing depth.

The donors gave bone marrow, and they were healthy. In regard to this clone: Its antigen is unknown.

It was with 60 Vbeta and 13 Jbeta primers that the PCR ran. Assay used: immunoSEQ multiplex PCR; TCRdb lists only in-frame clones, some missing. In total, the table holds 100,000 to 150,000 clones. The sequenced sample was PBMCs. This clonotype was sampled from a woman aged 40-49 years in good health and CMV-seronegative.

The CDR3 DNA reads as TGCGCCAGCAGGCGCCCCGGGCAGGGGGCGAATGAAGCTTTCTTT. Translation gives CASRRPGQGANEAFF. J is TRBJ1-1 and V is TRBV23-1; 8 bases align to TRBD1. TRBV23-1 is annotated as an ORF whose role is uncertain. The CDR3 runs to 15 residues. Germline trimming cut 6 bases from V and 7 bases from J; bases unmatched to any gene: 13.